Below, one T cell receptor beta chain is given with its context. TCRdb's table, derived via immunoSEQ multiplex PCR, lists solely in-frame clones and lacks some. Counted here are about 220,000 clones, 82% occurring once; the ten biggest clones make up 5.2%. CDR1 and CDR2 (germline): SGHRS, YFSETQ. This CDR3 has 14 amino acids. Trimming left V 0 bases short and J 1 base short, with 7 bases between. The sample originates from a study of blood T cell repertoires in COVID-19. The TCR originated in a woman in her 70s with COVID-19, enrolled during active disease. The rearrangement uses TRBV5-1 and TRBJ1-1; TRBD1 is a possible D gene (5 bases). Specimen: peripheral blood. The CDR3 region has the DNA TGCGCCAGCAGCTTGGAACAGGCGAACACTGAAGCTTTCTTT. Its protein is CASSLEQANTEAFF.